The 27 T cell receptor beta chains below were found in one sample sequenced in a study of a mutant IDH1 vaccine in newly diagnosed glioma. Time point denoted: week 47, end of study. Each dose delivered 300 ug of mutant IDH1 20-mer peptide subcutaneously with imiquimod. TCRdb's copy holds only in-frame clones and misses some; the assay was immunoSEQ multiplex PCR. The sample includes roughly 31,000 clones, 84% seen only once; the top ten take about 30%. The antigens of these receptors remain unknown. Source: PBMCs, taken from a glioma patient whose treatment included an IDH1 peptide vaccine. All receptors derive from a man aged 25 to 40 with glioma.

V usage is TRBV14 and J usage is TRBJ2-5, with TRBD2 matching 8 bases. The J segment lost 5 bases and the V segment lost 4 bases, leaving 12 bases of the junction unmatched. CDR1 is SGHDN, CDR2 FVKESK, per germline. The CDR3 has 16 residues. In DNA form, the CDR3 reads TGTGCCAGCAGCCCGCCGTGGGCGGGAGGTTCGGAGACCCAGTACTTC. It specifies CASSPPWAGGSETQYF.

The chain carries TRBV6-6 and TRBJ1-2; no reliable D call. V shed 5 bases and J shed 8 bases, with 15 bases lying between them. Germline lookup yields CDR1 MNHNY and CDR2 SVGAGI (reference sequence). This CDR3 region has 13 residues. This CDR3 is CASSPSDLLGYTF. The CDR3 bases are TGTGCCAGCAGTCCCTCGGATCTATTGGGCTACACCTTC.

This clone is a singleton in its sample. J is TRBJ1-2 and V is TRBV6-1, with TRBD1 matching 7 bases. CDR3 length equals 15 residues. Germline CDR1 reads MNHNS; CDR2 reads SASEGT. After removal of 2 bases from V and 6 bases from J, the junction contained 9 bases not matched to a gene. This chain's CDR3 is CASSENRGGFDGYTF. CDR3 bases: TGTGCCAGCAGTGAAAACAGGGGAGGGTTTGATGGCTACACCTTC.

The chain links TRBV2 to TRBJ2-2; possible D gene TRBD1, 5 bases. Trimming removed 4 bases from V and 6 bases from J, with 9 bases in between. There are 13 residues in the CDR3. The germline CDR1 and CDR2 sequences are SNHLY and FYNNEI. CDR3 sequence: CASSAQGSGELFF. The DNA for the CDR3 is TGTGCCAGCAGTGCCCAGGGATCCGGGGAGCTGTTTTTT.

This chain links TRBV2 with TRBJ2-3; 8 bases are shared with TRBD1. Germline CDR1 is SNHLY and CDR2 is FYNNEI. Trimming at V came to 10 bases and at J to 4 bases, leaving 13 bases not matched to a gene. The CDR3 is made up of 15 amino acids. CDR3: CAITAGTGVADTQYF. In nucleotides, the CDR3 is TGTGCCATCACCGCCGGGACAGGAGTCGCAGATACGCAGTATTTT.

The CDR3 sequence is CASSEVEWKLFF. In DNA form, the CDR3 reads TGTGCCAGCAGTGAAGTTGAGTGGAAACTGTTTTTT. This sequence joins TRBV2 and TRBJ1-4; D remains ambiguous. CDR3 length: 12 amino acids. The germline V and J ends were trimmed by 1 base and 11 bases, with 8 bases remaining between them. Looked up from germline, CDR1 is SNHLY and CDR2 is FYNNEI.

The chain couples TRBV5-4 to TRBJ1-2; perhaps TRBD1 as D (6 bases). Trimming removed 2 bases at V and 4 bases at J, with 15 bases between. CDR1 is SGHNT, CDR2 YYREEE, per germline (reference sequence). The CDR3 contains 15 residues. CDR3 sequence: CASSFSDRRPYGYTF. The CDR3 coding sequence is TGTGCCAGCAGCTTCTCAGACAGGAGACCCTATGGCTACACCTTC.

This chain joins TRBV10-3 and TRBJ2-3; D gene unclear. This CDR3 spans 11 amino acids. Trimming shortened V by 7 bases and J by 10 bases, and 12 bases separated the two germline ends. From germline, CDR1 is ENHRY and CDR2 SYGVKD. CDR3 amino acids: CAINDSGPQYF. CDR3 bases: TGTGCCATCAATGACTCCGGGCCGCAGTATTTT.

The chain employs TRBV19 and TRBJ2-1; no clear D. Germline CDR1 reads LNHDA; CDR2 reads SQIVND (reference sequence). This CDR3 contains 12 residues. V was clipped by 3 bases and J by 10 bases, with 10 bases between them. In nucleotides, the CDR3 is TGTGCCAGTAGTATGTTGGCTTGGGAGCAGTTCTTC. Its protein is CASSMLAWEQFF.

The rearrangement joins TRBV5-6 to TRBJ1-2, with D possibly TRBD1 on 5 matching bases. V lost 4 bases and J lost 7, with 11 bases in between. The CDR3 sequence is 12 residues long. The V gene's germline CDR1 is SGHDT and CDR2 YYEEEE. CDR3 coding DNA: TGTGCCAGCAGCCCCGGGGGAGTTGGCTACACCTTC. As protein: CASSPGGVGYTF.

The genes are TRBV4-1 and TRBJ1-5; perhaps TRBD1 as D (6 bases). This CDR3 region has 15 residues. V lost 6 bases, J lost 0 bases, and 12 bases lay in between. In germline, CDR1 is MGHRA, CDR2 YSYEKL. The CDR3 loop is CASRGHSYSNQPQHF. For the CDR3, the DNA is TGCGCCAGCAGGGGACACTCCTATAGCAATCAGCCCCAGCATTTT.

The chain is built from TRBV5-1 and TRBJ1-1; a possible D gene is TRBD1 (5 bases). V was clipped by 0 bases and J by 5 bases, with 14 bases between them. CDR1 is SGHRS, CDR2 YFSETQ, per germline. The length of the CDR3 is 15 residues. The chain's CDR3 is CASSLGDSWGTEAFF. The CDR3 region has the DNA TGCGCCAGCAGCTTGGGTGACAGTTGGGGTACTGAAGCTTTCTTT.

The CDR3 DNA sequence: TGTGCCGTGGGGGCGGGCAATGAGCAGTTCTTC. It translates to CAVGAGNEQFF. The chain links TRBV10-3 to TRBJ2-1, with TRBD1 as a possible D gene (6 bases). Germline V CDR1 and CDR2: ENHRY, SYGVKD. V lost 11 bases and J 6 bases, leaving 11 bases between the germline ends. The CDR3 loop spans 11 amino acids.

The chain combines TRBV11-2 with TRBJ2-7; the D gene is possibly TRBD2 (6 bases). Per the germline V gene, CDR1 is SGHAT and CDR2 is FQNNGV. CDR3 length: 15 amino acids. V gave up 4 bases and J gave up 0 bases, with 13 bases separating them. CDR3 region: CASSSVRGTSYEQYF. The CDR3 nucleotides are TGTGCCAGCAGCTCCGTGCGGGGAACCTCCTACGAGCAGTACTTC. Filled out from reference TRBV11-2 and TRBJ2-7, the complete variable domain reads EAGVAQSPRYKIIEKRQSVAFWCNPISGHATLYWYQQILGQGPKLLIQFQNNGVVDDSQLPKDRFSAERLKGVDSTLKIQPAKLEDSAVYLCASSSVRGTSYEQYFGPGTRLTVT.

V is TRBV19 and J is TRBJ2-3; D is unclear. The CDR3 consists of 15 residues. CDR1 is LNHDA, CDR2 SQIVND, per germline (reference sequence). V lost 3 bases and J 6 bases, leaving 16 bases between the germline ends. The CDR3 nucleotides read TGTGCCAGTAGTATCCGACCGACCAATTGGGATACGCAGTATTTT. It encodes CASSIRPTNWDTQYF.

This clone was picked up one time. The chain couples TRBV6-6 to TRBJ2-2, with TRBD2 matching 8 bases. The CDR3 length is 15 residues. Germline CDR1 MNHNY, CDR2 SVGAGI (reference sequence). V was clipped by 7 bases and J by 5 bases; unmatched bases: 9. The CDR3 DNA reads TGTGCCAGCACCGACGATCTAGCGGGTACCGGGGAGCTGTTTTTT. Its protein product is CASTDDLAGTGELFF.

The genes are TRBV4-1 and TRBJ2-5, with D possibly being TRBD1 (6 bases). The DNA end is a closer match to TRBJ2-7, so the J assignment may be wrong. The CDR3 totals 15 residues. Germline V gene data show CDR1 as MGHRA and CDR2 as YSYEKL. The CDR3 loop reads CASSQGQGPSYEQYF. The CDR3, as DNA: TGCGCCAGCAGCCAGGGGCAGGGGCCATCCTACGAGCAGTACTTC.

The table lists this clone with a count of one. The rearrangement uses TRBV5-4 and TRBJ2-7; D perhaps matches TRBD2 (5 bases). Germline assignment: CDR1 SGHNT and CDR2 YYREEE (reference sequence). With 4 bases removed from V and 2 bases from J, the gap between germline ends came to 16 bases. CDR3 length: 15 residues. This chain's CDR3 is CASSEGPTFPYEQYF. DNA for the CDR3: TGTGCCAGCAGCGAGGGTCCGACCTTTCCCTACGAGCAGTACTTC.

The rearrangement uses TRBV6-1 and TRBJ2-4; D could derive from TRBD1 or TRBD2 (5 bases each). Trimming took off 6 bases at V and 5 bases at J, with 11 bases between the two ends. From germline, CDR1 is MNHNS and CDR2 SASEGT. This CDR3 has 13 amino acids. The CDR3 here is CASSEGTQNIQYF. Written as DNA, the CDR3 is TGTGCCAGCAGCGAGGGGACCCAAAACATTCAGTACTTC.

The chain has TRBV30 and TRBJ2-1, with 15 bases matching TRBD2. The J segment lost 10 bases and the V segment lost 3 bases, leaving 1 base of the junction unmatched. Germline V gene lookup returns CDR1 GTSNPN and CDR2 SVGIG (reference sequence). This CDR3 region has 13 residues. The CDR3 is CAWSGLAGGEQFF. The CDR3 DNA reads as TGTGCCTGGAGCGGACTAGCGGGAGGGGAGCAGTTCTTC.

The V call is TRBV28, the J call TRBJ1-3; D possibly corresponds to TRBD1 (6 bases). V was clipped by 3 bases and J by 3 bases, with 12 bases between them. This CDR3 contains 15 residues. In germline, CDR1 is MDHEN, CDR2 SYDVKM. CDR3 DNA: TGTGCCAGCAGTTTTTGGGCAGGGGATGGAAACACCATATATTTT. Amino acids: CASSFWAGDGNTIYF.

The chain joins TRBV5-4 to TRBJ2-7; D might be TRBD1 or TRBD2, each matching 5 bases. CDR1 is SGHNT, CDR2 YYREEE, per germline (reference sequence). The ends were cut back, 4 bases at V and 2 bases at J, with 13 bases in the middle. CDR3 length: 14 residues. This CDR3 is CASSPGTPPYEQYF. Written as DNA, the CDR3 is TGTGCCAGCAGCCCCGGGACCCCTCCCTACGAGCAGTACTTC.

This chain links TRBV15 with TRBJ2-1; 11 bases align to TRBD2. The germline CDR1 and CDR2 sequences are LNHNV and YYDKDF (reference sequence). The CDR3 runs to 19 residues. V was clipped by 2 bases and J by 0 bases; unmatched bases: 9. DNA of the CDR3: TGTGCCACCAGCAGAACTAGACTAGCGGGGCCCAGCTCCTACAATGAGCAGTTCTTC. This gives the protein CATSRTRLAGPSSYNEQFF.

This clone was seen only once. The V and J genes are TRBV4-1 and TRBJ1-1; weak D call: TRBD1 (6 bases). CDR3 length: 14 residues. V dropped 4 bases and J dropped 8 bases, with 17 bases sitting between them. Germline values: CDR1 MGHRA, CDR2 YSYEKL. The CDR3 DNA sequence: TGCGCCAGCAGCCCTCAATCGGTCCAGGGGGAAGCTTTCTTT. It is translated as CASSPQSVQGEAFF.

The rearrangement links TRBV21-1 to TRBJ1-2; no DNA check was done on the table's D call, TRBD1. TRBV21-1 counts as a pseudogene. CDR3 length: 15 residues. CDR3 loop: CASSKRGQGSAGYTF. CDR3 nucleotide sequence: TGTGCCAGCAGCAAAAGGGGACAGGGCTCCGCTGGCTACACCTTC.

This clone was picked up a small number of times. This chain uses TRBV2 with TRBJ1-1; D uncertain. CDR1 is SNHLY and CDR2 is FYNNEI in the germline V gene. Trimming took off 3 bases at V and 10 bases at J, with 9 bases between the two ends. The CDR3 is 11 residues long. The DNA for the CDR3 is TGTGCCAGCAGTGACTTCGGGGTAGCTTTCTTT. Protein: CASSDFGVAFF.

CDR3 region: CSVEDRASYEQYF. The DNA for the CDR3 is TGCAGCGTTGAAGATAGGGCGTCCTACGAGCAGTACTTC. The rearrangement joins TRBV29-1 to TRBJ2-7; no clear D gene. The CDR3 runs 13 residues. Germline V gene data show CDR1 as SQVTM and CDR2 as ANQGSEA. With 0 bases removed from V and 1 base from J, the gap between germline ends came to 7 bases.